This entry lists 32 T cell receptor beta chains sequenced from one sample in a study of control samples from healthy donors and cancer patients. Profiled with immunoSEQ multiplex PCR; TCRdb holds only in-frame clones, not every one. The repertoire holds under 450,000 clones, with 90% as singletons. Sequenced material: PBMCs. The receptors here all came from a middle-aged man with head and neck cancer.

The chain carries TRBV11-3 and TRBJ2-2; no clear D gene. The germline CDR1 and CDR2 sequences are SGHNT and YENEEA. The CDR3 runs 16 residues. V was clipped by 1 base and J by 3 bases, with 12 bases between them. CDR3 DNA: TGTGCCAGCAGCTTAGTTTCCACGGCGTACACCGGGGAGCTGTTTTTT. Residues: CASSLVSTAYTGELFF.

This chain joins TRBV5-6 and TRBJ2-5, with 10 bases fitting TRBD2. Germline assignment: CDR1 SGHDT and CDR2 YYEEEE. With 0 bases clipped from V and 5 bases from J, the junction kept 7 bases outside the gene matches. The CDR3 has 16 amino acids. The CDR3: CASSLVASGRGETQYF. Here the CDR3 DNA reads TGTGCCAGCAGCTTGGTGGCTAGCGGGAGAGGGGAGACCCAGTACTTC.

The chain carries TRBV5-4 and TRBJ2-4; D not resolved. The germline CDR1 and CDR2 sequences are SGHNT and YYREEE (reference sequence). V was clipped by 0 bases and J by 7 bases, with 8 bases between them. The CDR3 contains 13 residues. Here the CDR3 reads CASSLDSENIQYF. CDR3 nucleotides: TGTGCCAGCAGCTTGGACAGTGAGAACATTCAGTACTTC.

This clone was recorded only once. The sample has other DNA sequences that encode this CDR3 too. The chain has TRBV28 and TRBJ2-7; TRBD2 matches 9 bases. V lost 3 bases and J lost 2; bases outside the gene matches: 2. The germline gives CDR1 MDHEN, CDR2 SYDVKM. The CDR3 is 14 amino acids. The CDR3 loop reads CASSFLAGPYEQYF. The CDR3 DNA reads TGTGCCAGCAGTTTTCTAGCGGGACCCTACGAGCAGTACTTC. Combining the CDR3 with reference TRBV28 and TRBJ2-7 gives the whole variable domain DVKVTQSSRYLVKRTGEKVFLECVQDMDHENMFWYRQDPGLGLRLIYFSYDVKMKEKGDIPEGYSVSREKKERFSLILESASTNQTSMYLCASSFLAGPYEQYFGPGTRLTVT.

V is TRBV29-1 and J is TRBJ2-7; maybe TRBD1 (6 bases). The CDR3 has 13 amino acids. Germline V gene lookup returns CDR1 SQVTM and CDR2 ANQGSEA. Between the trimmed V and J ends, which lost 2 bases and 2 bases, there was a span of 10 bases. In DNA, the CDR3 is TGCAGCGTTGAAATAGGGGGAGCCTACGAGCAGTACTTC. This gives the protein CSVEIGGAYEQYF.

This clone was seen at least ten times. This sequence joins TRBV11-2 and TRBJ1-6; no definite D call. Germline CDR1 reads SGHAT; CDR2 reads FQNNGV. The CDR3 length is 18 residues. V was clipped by 5 bases and J by 4 bases, with 21 bases between them. The CDR3 region is CASSPHGRSGPYNSPLHF. For the CDR3, the DNA is TGTGCCAGCAGCCCACATGGGAGGTCCGGGCCGTATAATTCACCCCTCCACTTT.

V usage is TRBV5-4 and J usage is TRBJ1-1; possibly TRBD1 for D (5 bases). Trimming took off 4 bases at V and 1 base at J, with 17 bases between the two ends. This CDR3 is built from 16 residues. The germline V gene has CDR1 SGHNT and CDR2 YYREEE (reference sequence). This CDR3 is CASSTRPGERNTEAFF. The CDR3 coding sequence is TGTGCCAGCAGCACGCGTCCGGGGGAAAGGAACACTGAAGCTTTCTTT.

This clone was seen once. The chain employs TRBV7-3 and TRBJ1-1; D is unresolved. This CDR3 spans 17 amino acids. Germline lookup yields CDR1 SGHTA and CDR2 FQGTGA. The germline V and J ends were trimmed by 0 bases and 4 bases, with 18 bases remaining between them. CDR3 DNA sequence: TGTGCCAGCAGCTTAACCTCGGCCCTGTTAAGAGGCACTGAAGCTTTCTTT. Protein product: CASSLTSALLRGTEAFF.

The V and J genes are TRBV18 and TRBJ1-1; 9 positions agree with TRBD1. The CDR3 sequence is 14 residues long. The ends lost 6 bases at V and 3 bases at J; junction bases unmatched: 5. Germline V CDR1 and CDR2: KGHSH, LQKENI. CDR3 loop: CASSAGTGYTEAFF. The DNA of the CDR3 is TGTGCCAGCTCGGCCGGGACAGGGTACACTGAAGCTTTCTTT.

The count of this clone is one. The chain carries TRBV5-1 and TRBJ1-2, with unresolved D. The CDR3 runs to 13 residues. CDR1 is SGHRS and CDR2 is YFSETQ in the germline V gene. Trimming shortened V by 0 bases and J by 6 bases, and 9 bases separated the two germline ends. The CDR3 coding sequence is TGCGCCAGCAGCTTGGCCCAAGGTAATGGCTACACCTTC. Its protein is CASSLAQGNGYTF. Looking up the rest from reference TRBV5-1 and TRBJ1-2 gives the full variable domain: KAGVTQTPRYLIKTRGQQVTLSCSPISGHRSVSWYQQTPGQGLQFLFEYFSETQRNKGNFPGRFSGRQFSNSRSEMNVSTLELGDSALYLCASSLAQGNGYTFGSGTRLTVV.

This clone came up once. J is TRBJ1-5 and V is TRBV6-1; D is possibly TRBD1 (6 bases). CDR1 and CDR2 (germline): MNHNS, SASEGT. V lost 2 bases, J lost 5 bases, and 13 bases lay in between. CDR3 length: 15 amino acids. The CDR3 nucleotides read TGTGCCAGCAGTGAAAATCGCGACAGGTATCAGCCCCAGCATTTT. Translating gives CASSENRDRYQPQHF.

The genes are TRBV12-3 or TRBV12-4 and TRBJ1-4; no definite D call. Between the trimmed V and J ends, which lost 7 bases and 10 bases, there was a span of 13 bases. CDR3 size: 12 residues. CDR3 residues: CASTVGVGKLFF. In DNA form, the CDR3 reads TGTGCCAGCACGGTCGGTGTGGGAAAACTGTTTTTT.

The genes are TRBV2 and TRBJ2-3, with no clear D. The CDR3 spans 12 residues. In germline, CDR1 is SNHLY, CDR2 FYNNEI. Trimming took 11 bases from V and 5 from J, leaving 14 bases between them. The CDR3 loop is CASQSFQDTQYF. CDR3 in DNA: TGTGCCTCGCAAAGTTTTCAAGATACGCAGTATTTT.

This chain joins TRBV6-5 and TRBJ2-2; TRBD1 aligns across 9 bases. Germline V gives CDR1 MNHEY, CDR2 SVGAGI. CDR3 length equals 14 residues. V shed 7 bases and J 6 bases; nucleotides not matched to a gene: 6. The CDR3 region is CASTGQGLSGELFF. CDR3 DNA sequence: TGTGCCAGCACGGGACAGGGTCTATCCGGGGAGCTGTTTTTT.

This chain connects TRBV28 to TRBJ1-2, with 10 positions matching TRBD1. This CDR3 contains 19 residues. V was clipped by 5 bases and J by 4 bases; unmatched bases: 19. Germline V gene lookup returns CDR1 MDHEN and CDR2 SYDVKM. The chain's CDR3 is CASSKDPWGQGLASYGYTF. CDR3 nucleotide sequence: TGTGCCAGCAGTAAAGACCCTTGGGGACAGGGGTTAGCGAGCTATGGCTACACCTTC.

The chain carries TRBV30 and TRBJ2-7; D uncertain. The ends were cut back, 2 bases at V and 7 bases at J, with 15 bases in the middle. Germline-derived CDR1 and CDR2 are GTSNPN and SVGIG (reference sequence). The CDR3 covers 13 residues. In DNA form, the CDR3 reads TGTGCCTGGAGTTACGGCCCTTCTCGGGAGCAGTACTTC. It codes for CAWSYGPSREQYF.

V usage is TRBV5-4 and J usage is TRBJ2-7; D may correspond to TRBD1 or TRBD2 (7 bases each). In germline, CDR1 is SGHNT, CDR2 YYREEE (reference sequence). CDR3 size: 16 residues. V lost 0 bases and J lost 2, with 15 bases in between. The CDR3 protein is CASSLVFQGGPYEQYF. The CDR3, as DNA: TGTGCCAGCAGCTTGGTATTTCAGGGGGGGCCCTACGAGCAGTACTTC.

This clone was found once. V gene TRBV25-1 combines with J gene TRBJ2-3; the D is unclear. The CDR3 sequence is 13 residues long. Trimming shortened V by 3 bases and J by 8 bases, and 12 bases separated the two germline ends. Germline V gene data show CDR1 as MGHDK and CDR2 as SYGVNS. In DNA, the CDR3 is TGTGCCAGCAGTGATTTTCTCTCCGCTACGCAGTATTTT. As protein: CASSDFLSATQYF.

V and J are TRBV7-2 and TRBJ2-7; 11 bases line up with TRBD1. The CDR3 totals 15 residues. CDR1 is SGHTA and CDR2 is FQGNSA in the germline V gene. V was pared by 3 bases and J by 7 bases, with 8 bases of the junction left unmatched. The CDR3 reads CASSLWTGGLGEQYF. The CDR3, as DNA: TGTGCCAGCAGCTTGTGGACAGGGGGCTTGGGAGAGCAGTACTTC.

V gene TRBV24-1 combines with J gene TRBJ2-7, with a weak D call TRBD2 (6 bases). This CDR3 has 13 amino acids. V was trimmed by 0 bases and J by 6 bases, leaving 8 bases between them. CDR1 is KGHDR and CDR2 is SFDVKD in the germline V gene. CDR3 DNA sequence: TGTGCCACCAGTGATTTGGCGGGGCCCGAGCAGTACTTC. It codes for CATSDLAGPEQYF.

The chain links TRBV19 to TRBJ2-2, with D possibly being TRBD2 (6 bases). The CDR3 spans 15 residues. V was shortened by 7 bases and J by 0 bases, with 12 bases between the two germline ends. Germline-derived CDR1 and CDR2 are LNHDA and SQIVND (reference sequence). For the CDR3, the DNA is TGTGCCAGTAACCTGGGGGGAACGAACACCGGGGAGCTGTTTTTT. The encoded protein is CASNLGGTNTGELFF.

The chain uses TRBV2 and TRBJ2-2, with D perhaps matching TRBD1 (6 bases). V was pared by 0 bases and J by 0 bases, with 11 bases between. The CDR3 sequence is 17 residues long. Germline lookup yields CDR1 SNHLY and CDR2 FYNNEI. The CDR3 nucleotides read TGTGCCAGCAGTGAAGCAAGGAGGACAGCGAACACCGGGGAGCTGTTTTTT. This gives the protein CASSEARRTANTGELFF.

This sequence joins TRBV6-4 and TRBJ1-2, with D tentatively TRBD1 (5 bases). Trimming took off 5 bases at V and 4 bases at J, with 14 bases between the two ends. This CDR3 is built from 14 residues. Germline-derived CDR1 and CDR2 are MRHNA and SNTAGT. CDR3 sequence reads: CASSPSGGGYGYTF. The CDR3 nucleotides are TGTGCCAGCAGTCCCTCCGGGGGGGGCTATGGCTACACCTTC.

The chain links TRBV3-1 (or the pseudogene TRBV3-2) to TRBJ2-3; no firm D call. With 0 bases removed from V and 11 bases from J, the gap between germline ends came to 12 bases. Germline assignment: CDR1 LGHDT and CDR2 YNNKEL (reference sequence). This CDR3 has 13 amino acids. The CDR3 is CASSQEAVGRQYF. For the CDR3, the DNA is TGTGCCAGCAGCCAAGAGGCCGTCGGTCGGCAGTATTTT.

The chain carries TRBV6-5 and TRBJ2-1, with TRBD1 identical over 8 bases. The V segment lost 2 bases and the J segment 4 bases; nucleotides outside the gene matches: 7. The CDR3 contains 16 residues. Germline-derived CDR1 and CDR2 are MNHEY and SVGAGI. The CDR3 nucleotides read TGTGCCAGCAGTTACAGACCAGGGGGCTTGTACAATGAGCAGTTCTTC. It encodes CASSYRPGGLYNEQFF.

The chain couples TRBV11-2 to TRBJ2-7; 15 bases fit TRBD2. This CDR3 has 16 amino acids. Germline CDR1 SGHAT, CDR2 FQNNGV. J gave up 4 bases and V 4 bases, and 5 bases lay outside the gene matches. In DNA form, the CDR3 reads TGTGCCAGCAGCTCGGGACTAGCGGGAGGAGTATACGAGCAGTACTTC. Amino acid sequence: CASSSGLAGGVYEQYF.

Points on this clone: The junction and the germline gene differ at one end; a read error may be behind it. CDR3 in DNA: TGTGCCAGCTCTCCACGGACTAGCGGGAGAGAGACCCAGTACTTC. Translation gives CASSPRTSGRETQYF. This rearrangement joins TRBV18 to TRBJ2-5; 13 nucleotides line up with TRBD2. The germline V gene encodes CDR1 KGHSH and CDR2 LQKENI. The CDR3 has 15 residues. Supplemented by reference TRBV18 and TRBJ2-5, the full variable domain reads NAGVMQNPRHLVRRRGQEARLRCSPMKGHSHVYWYRQLPEEGLKFMVYLQKENIIDESGMPKERFSAEFPKEGPSILRIQQVVRGDSAAYFCASSPRTSGRETQYFGPGTRLLVL.

This rearrangement joins TRBV27 to TRBJ1-1; no definite D call. CDR3 length: 13 amino acids. From germline, CDR1 is MNHEY and CDR2 SMNVEV (reference sequence). Trimming cost V 4 bases and J 11 bases, with 17 bases left between them. The CDR3 region has the DNA TGTGCCAGCAGTTCCCCCCCAGGAGGGATGGCTTTCTTT. It codes for CASSSPPGGMAFF.

Points on this clone: Other DNA sequences in the sample encode the same CDR3. The chain joins TRBV9 to TRBJ2-1; possibly TRBD1 or TRBD2 for D (5 bases each). Trimming removed 2 bases at V and 6 bases at J, with 9 bases between. CDR3 size: 13 residues. Germline CDR1 and CDR2: SGDLS and YYNGEE. CDR3 amino acids: CASSVRGTNEQFF. CDR3 DNA sequence: TGTGCCAGCAGCGTCCGTGGGACCAATGAGCAGTTCTTC.

V gene TRBV7-8 combines with J gene TRBJ1-1; D remains ambiguous. The CDR3 has 14 residues. Germline-derived CDR1 and CDR2 are SGHVS and FQNEAQ. V was shortened by 1 base and J by 1 base, with 7 bases between the two germline ends. The CDR3 DNA reads TGTGCCAGCAGCTTAGTCAGTAAGAACACTGAAGCTTTCTTT. Its protein is CASSLVSKNTEAFF.

This clone was detected only once. The chain uses TRBV6-5 and TRBJ2-7, with D tentatively TRBD1 (6 bases). V was cut by 10 bases and J by 1 base, with 11 bases left in between. This CDR3 spans 12 amino acids. Germline V gene data show CDR1 as MNHEY and CDR2 as SVGAGI. Here the CDR3 reads CATRDISYEQYF. The CDR3 DNA follows: TGTGCCACCCGGGACATTTCCTACGAGCAGTACTTC.

The CDR3 DNA sequence: TGTGCCAGCTCGAAGGTAGTGGTTACAGATACGCAGTATTTT. Translating it yields CASSKVVVTDTQYF. The chain has TRBV13 and TRBJ2-3; unclear D gene. The length of the CDR3 is 14 residues. Germline assignment: CDR1 PRHDT and CDR2 FYEKMQ (reference sequence). With 8 bases removed from V and 3 bases from J, the gap between germline ends came to 15 bases.